The following is a TCR beta chain sequence with its context. The source of the sample is a study of blood T cell repertoires in COVID-19. Across the study: Sites in the United States, Italy and Spain provided acute and convalescent COVID-19 samples.

TCRdb's copy holds only in-frame clones and misses some; the assay was immunoSEQ multiplex PCR. The table has a few hundred thousand clones, around 91% seen once. Participants' reported clinical history set cohort assignment. Donors in Cohort 3 who had recovered were those with two negative PCRs, healthcare professional clearance, or resolution of their symptoms. This CDR3 spans 15 amino acids. J gave up 6 bases and V 8 bases, and 13 bases lay outside the gene matches. Germline assignment: CDR1 LGHNA and CDR2 YNFKEQ. This receptor was taken from a man under 40 who had recovered from COVID-19. The chain combines TRBV4-2 with TRBJ2-3; the match to TRBD2 covers 8 bases. The sequencing input was PBMCs or T cells enriched from blood (not recorded which). The CDR3 sequence: CASRKGAGVTDTQYF. The DNA for the CDR3 is TGTGCCAGCCGGAAGGGAGCGGGAGTAACGGATACGCAGTATTTT.